This T cell receptor beta chain was obtained from a study of shared clonotypes between healthy human individuals. Overall study context: Each donor's CD8 memory used one plate, CD8 naive two, each CD4 subset three.

Study-wide results and caveats: Naive subsets tended to show greater estimated richness than memory subsets. Clonotype sharing across several donors was observed for 5% to 6.5% of naive CD4 clonotypes.

Adult Caucasians living in Nashville, Tennessee made up all of the donors. Libraries were prepared by immunoSEQ multiplex PCR; TCRdb keeps only in-frame clonotypes and omits some of them. Among some 1 million clones listed, more than 60% were seen once. On this clone: Its cognate antigen is unknown. The sample has other DNA sequences that encode this CDR3 too.

The sample was memory CD4+ T cells sorted from blood. Indicated subset: CD45RA-negative fraction. This TCR was recovered from a man aged 18 to 29 in good health.

The CDR3 coding sequence is TGTGCCAGCAGCGTAGATACAGGGAGAAATTCACCCCTCCACTTT. It specifies CASSVDTGRNSPLHF. The chain employs TRBV9 and TRBJ1-6, with a tentative D call TRBD1 (6 bases). Per the germline V gene, CDR1 is SGDLS and CDR2 is YYNGEE. This CDR3 has 15 amino acids. Trimming removed 0 bases at V and 7 bases at J, with 11 bases between.